These 29 T cell receptor beta chains share one sample of origin, sequenced in a study of blood T cells in healthy people across ages. With a J-beta primer mix and a sample-barcoded 5' primer, a second PCR ran about 6 to 11 cycles. MiXCR was run by TCRdb on the 5' RACE reads, yielding one entry per CDR3 protein. The data hold 1,500,000 or so distinct CDR3 sequences, with 59% observed a single time. Sequencing input: blood. The source is a man aged 18 to 30 in good health.

As to this clonotype: A read error may be the cause here, since a much bigger clone is one base away. The rearrangement joins TRBV20-1 to TRBJ2-6; tentative D call: TRBD1 (6 bases). This CDR3 has 15 amino acids. Germline loops: CDR1 DFQATT, CDR2 SNEGSKA (reference sequence). The CDR3 sequence: CSARSGAAGANALTF. As DNA, the CDR3 is TGCAGTGCTAGAAGTGGGGCGGCAGGGGCCAACGCCCTGACTTTC.

V usage is TRBV3-1 and J usage is TRBJ1-1, with 10 bases fitting TRBD1. Germline CDR1 and CDR2: LGHDT and YNNKEL (reference sequence). Trimming cost V 2 bases and J 1 base; bases outside gene matches: 10. The CDR3 length is 18 residues. CDR3 coding DNA: TGTGCCAGCAGCCAACCGTGGACAGGGGGGATTGGGAACACTGAAGCTTTCTTT. This encodes CASSQPWTGGIGNTEAFF. Based on the CDR3 plus reference TRBV3-1 and TRBJ1-1, the full variable domain is DTAVSQTPKYLVTQMGNDKSIKCEQNLGHDTMYWYKQDSKKFLKIMFSYNNKELIINETVPNRFSPKSPDKAHLNLHINSLELGDSAVYFCASSQPWTGGIGNTEAFFGQGTRLTVV.

The chain has TRBV6-6 and TRBJ2-7; tentative D call: TRBD2 (5 bases). Per germline, CDR1 MNHNY and CDR2 SVGAGI (reference sequence). Trimming removed 2 bases from V and 2 bases from J, with 13 bases in between. The CDR3 loop spans 15 amino acids. This CDR3 is CASSYGASPTYEQYF. DNA of the CDR3: TGTGCCAGCAGTTACGGAGCTAGCCCCACCTACGAGCAGTACTTC.

This rearrangement joins TRBV12-3 or TRBV12-4 to TRBJ1-2; D ambiguous. V was shortened by 6 bases and J by 0 bases, with 17 bases between the two germline ends. The CDR3 extends over 16 amino acids. CDR3 coding DNA: TGTGCCAGCAGCTCCCTGGCGGGCGAAGCTAACTATGGCTACACCTTC. The encoded protein is CASSSLAGEANYGYTF.

The V gene is TRBV7-2, the J gene TRBJ2-5, with D possibly matching TRBD2 (7 bases). Germline CDR1 and CDR2: SGHTA and FQGNSA. V was pared by 7 bases and J by 2 bases, with 17 bases between. The CDR3 consists of 15 residues. The CDR3: CASKRGSGAQETQYF. The CDR3 DNA is TGTGCCAGCAAAAGGGGGAGCGGGGCTCAAGAGACCCAGTACTTC.

This clonotype showed up just a few times. The chain has TRBV6-1 and TRBJ1-6; D might be TRBD1 (5 bases). CDR3 size: 16 residues. Between the trimmed V and J ends, which lost 2 bases and 8 bases, there was a span of 16 bases. In germline, CDR1 is MNHNS, CDR2 SASEGT. DNA for the CDR3: TGTGCCAGCAGTGAATTCAGGGCGCGGTTTGATTCACCCCTCCACTTT. As protein: CASSEFRARFDSPLHF.

J is TRBJ2-5 and V is TRBV20-1; 7 bases are shared with TRBD2. The CDR3 loop spans 15 amino acids. The ends lost 6 bases at V and 1 base at J; junction bases unmatched: 11. The V gene's germline CDR1 is DFQATT and CDR2 SNEGSKA (reference sequence). The CDR3 is CSAEVSRLAQETQYF. The CDR3 DNA is TGCAGTGCAGAAGTCTCGAGACTAGCCCAAGAGACCCAGTACTTC.

The rearrangement uses TRBV7-6 and TRBJ2-4, with 9 bases lining up with TRBD1. Losses at the gene ends were 5 bases for V and 8 bases for J; bases not matched to a gene: 13. The CDR3 has 16 residues. Germline-derived CDR1 and CDR2 are SGHVS and FNYEAQ. CDR3 nucleotide sequence: TGTGCCAGCAGCCCGGCACCTACCGGGACAGGGTACATTCAGTACTTC. The encoded protein is CASSPAPTGTGYIQYF.

The rearrangement links TRBV3-1 to TRBJ1-2; D not resolved. This CDR3 is built from 15 residues. Germline V lookup: CDR1 LGHDT, CDR2 YNNKEL (reference sequence). The ends were cut back, 8 bases at V and 4 bases at J, with 20 bases in the middle. CDR3 sequence reads: CASGRKGALSYGYTF. DNA of the CDR3: TGTGCCAGCGGTCGTAAGGGAGCCCTTAGCTATGGCTACACCTTC.

The rearrangement uses TRBV30 and TRBJ2-7; D ambiguous. The CDR3 is made up of 11 amino acids. V lost 3 bases and J 3 bases, leaving 6 bases between the germline ends. Germline V gene lookup returns CDR1 GTSNPN and CDR2 SVGIG (reference sequence). CDR3 in amino acids: CAWRSLYEQYF. CDR3 bases: TGTGCCTGGAGGTCCCTCTACGAGCAGTACTTC.

This clonotype was observed many times. The chain links TRBV27 to TRBJ2-7; D unresolved. Germline V gene data show CDR1 as MNHEY and CDR2 as SMNVEV (reference sequence). The CDR3 runs 13 residues. V was trimmed by 2 bases and J by 4 bases, leaving 9 bases between them. The CDR3 spells CASSLKGSYEQYF. In DNA, the CDR3 is TGTGCCAGCAGTTTAAAGGGTTCATACGAGCAGTACTTC.

There are a few counts of this clonotype. The chain is built from TRBV4-3 and TRBJ2-1; 10 bases align to TRBD2. J lost 8 bases, V lost 0 bases, and 7 bases had no gene match. The germline V gene encodes CDR1 LGHNA and CDR2 YSLEER. The CDR3 contains 16 residues. In DNA form, the CDR3 reads TGCGCCAGCAGCCAAGAACTTCTAGCGGGGGCCTATGAGCAGTTCTTC. Amino acids: CASSQELLAGAYEQFF.

This sequence joins TRBV7-2 and TRBJ2-2; D uncertain. Between the trimmed V and J ends, which lost 2 bases and 4 bases, there was a span of 5 bases. CDR1 SGHTA and CDR2 FQGNSA come from the germline V gene. CDR3 size: 13 residues. The CDR3: CASSLMPTGELFF. The DNA for the CDR3 is TGTGCCAGCAGCTTAATGCCCACCGGGGAGCTGTTTTTT.

CDR3 loop: CASSGTSGRGEQFF. CDR3 nucleotides: TGTGCCAGCAGTGGGACTAGCGGGAGAGGCGAGCAGTTCTTC. The chain joins TRBV12-3 or TRBV12-4 to TRBJ2-1; 14 nucleotides align to TRBD2. The V segment lost 5 bases and the J segment 10 bases; nucleotides outside the gene matches: 4. The CDR3 loop spans 14 amino acids.

The rearrangement uses TRBV9 and TRBJ2-3, with TRBD1 matching 9 bases. V trimming: 2 bases; J trimming: 2 bases; junction bases outside the gene matches: 6. This CDR3 region has 16 residues. Germline CDR1 reads SGDLS; CDR2 reads YYNGEE. The CDR3: CASSVSRDRVTDTQYF. CDR3 bases: TGTGCCAGCAGCGTCTCGAGGGACAGGGTCACAGATACGCAGTATTTT.

In this sample, this clonotype turned up a few times. The V gene is TRBV29-1, the J gene TRBJ2-2; D gene unclear. The V gene lost 6 bases and the J gene lost 4 bases, with 15 bases spanning the gap. The CDR3 is 14 amino acids. Per the germline V gene, CDR1 is SQVTM and CDR2 is ANQGSEA. CDR3 loop: CSVSLESATGELFF. CDR3 coding DNA: TGCAGCGTCTCCCTAGAATCTGCCACCGGGGAGCTGTTTTTT.

The V call is TRBV6-1, the J call TRBJ2-3; D is possibly TRBD2 (5 bases). V lost 4 bases, J lost 0 bases, and 14 bases lay in between. The CDR3 is 16 residues long. CDR1 MNHNS and CDR2 SASEGT come from the germline V gene. CDR3 region: CASSVPKAESTDTQYF. For the CDR3, the DNA is TGTGCCAGCAGTGTCCCTAAAGCGGAGAGCACAGATACGCAGTATTTT.

This chain joins TRBV7-9 and TRBJ2-4; the D is unclear. CDR1 and CDR2 from the germline V gene are SEHNR and FQNEAQ (reference sequence). The germline V and J ends were trimmed by 4 bases and 5 bases, with 6 bases remaining between them. The CDR3 covers 12 residues. CDR3 protein: CASSSGENIQYF. CDR3 DNA: TGTGCCAGCAGCTCCGGTGAAAACATTCAGTACTTC.

V usage is TRBV12-3 or TRBV12-4 and J usage is TRBJ1-1; tentatively, D is TRBD1 (5 bases). The CDR3 has 13 amino acids. V dropped 6 bases and J dropped 6 bases, with 14 bases sitting between them. The CDR3 DNA sequence: TGTGCCAGCAGGTTGACAGTCCAGGCTGAAGCTTTCTTT. It yields the protein CASRLTVQAEAFF.

This sequence joins TRBV20-1 and TRBJ2-6; D call uncertain. Per germline, CDR1 DFQATT and CDR2 SNEGSKA (reference sequence). CDR3 length: 17 amino acids. Trimming left V 0 bases short and J 4 bases short, with 16 bases between. The CDR3 coding sequence is TGCAGTGCTAGAGACTCCAGGTTGCTCTCCGGGGCCAACGTCCTGACTTTC. This translates into CSARDSRLLSGANVLTF.

This clonotype appeared a few times. The chain employs TRBV27 and TRBJ1-2, with a weak D call TRBD1 (5 bases). The germline V gene encodes CDR1 MNHEY and CDR2 SMNVEV (reference sequence). The germline V and J ends were trimmed by 5 bases and 4 bases, with 17 bases remaining between them. The CDR3 covers 15 residues. CDR3 in amino acids: CASSRYRDGLYGYTF. The DNA of the CDR3 is TGTGCCAGCAGTCGATATCGGGACGGACTCTATGGCTACACCTTC.

A single count supports this clonotype. The chain combines TRBV12-3 or TRBV12-4 with TRBJ2-4; D is uncertain. Trimming pared 4 bases from V and 13 bases from J, leaving 17 bases between. The CDR3 sequence is 13 residues long. CDR3 sequence: CASSSELYNEQYF. The DNA for the CDR3 is TGTGCCAGCAGTTCCGAGCTCTACAATGAGCAGTACTTC.

The V gene is TRBV28, the J gene TRBJ1-1; TRBD1 matches at 7 bases. The junction had 5 bases not matched to a gene; V was cut back by 3 bases and J by 4 bases. This CDR3 has 14 amino acids. Looked up from germline, CDR1 is MDHEN and CDR2 is SYDVKM. This chain's CDR3 is CASSFRGRATEAFF. CDR3 sequence (DNA): TGTGCCAGCAGTTTTAGGGGGCGGGCCACTGAAGCTTTCTTT.

This chain connects TRBV6-6 to TRBJ1-5, with 7 positions matching TRBD1. Germline assignment: CDR1 MNHNY and CDR2 SVGAGI (reference sequence). The CDR3 runs to 15 residues. V lost 2 bases to trimming and J lost 2 bases; unmatched junction nucleotides: 3. CDR3 nucleotide sequence: TGTGCCAGCAGTTACGACAGGGACGGCAATCAGCCCCAGCATTTT. Translation gives CASSYDRDGNQPQHF.

Comment on this clonotype: A read error may account for a junction end that differs from germline. The rearrangement joins TRBV29-1 to TRBJ2-3, with D uncertain. CDR3 length equals 12 residues. Germline CDR1 and CDR2: SQVTM and ANQGSEA. The CDR3 DNA follows: TGCAGCGTCACTCAGAGCACAGAGACGCAGTATTTT. Translation: CSVTQSTETQYF.

This clonotype occurred once. V is TRBV6-5 and J is TRBJ2-6; no clear D gene. V shed 4 bases and J shed 4 bases, with 11 bases lying between them. CDR1 is MNHEY and CDR2 is SVGAGI in the germline V gene. The CDR3 is 15 residues long. DNA of the CDR3: TGTGCCAGCAGTTCCAGCCGGTCCGGGGCCAACGTCCTGACTTTC. Translated: CASSSSRSGANVLTF.

This rearrangement joins TRBV27 to TRBJ2-3, with D uncertain. V was trimmed by 2 bases and J by 1 base, leaving 7 bases between them. Germline CDR1 MNHEY, CDR2 SMNVEV (reference sequence). The length of the CDR3 is 14 residues. This CDR3 is CASSLIRGTDTQYF. DNA for the CDR3: TGTGCCAGCAGTTTAATTCGGGGCACAGATACGCAGTATTTT.

The count of this clonotype is one. The V and J genes are TRBV12-3 or TRBV12-4 and TRBJ2-6, with D tentatively TRBD1 (6 bases). The CDR3 consists of 20 residues. V was shortened by 2 bases and J by 0 bases, with 20 bases between the two germline ends. CDR3 nucleotide sequence: TGTGCCAGCAGTTTATCCTCCCCGGGACACCCGTTCTCTGGGGCCAACGTCCTGACTTTC. It yields the protein CASSLSSPGHPFSGANVLTF.

The chain links TRBV7-2 to TRBJ2-5; 8 bases fit TRBD2. Germline trimming cut 1 base from V and 11 bases from J; bases unmatched to any gene: 15. CDR1 SGHTA and CDR2 FQGNSA come from the germline V gene. CDR3 length: 16 amino acids. This CDR3 is CASSLGGGGPYKEQYF. The CDR3 bases are TGTGCCAGCAGCTTAGGGGGCGGGGGGCCGTACAAGGAGCAGTACTTC.